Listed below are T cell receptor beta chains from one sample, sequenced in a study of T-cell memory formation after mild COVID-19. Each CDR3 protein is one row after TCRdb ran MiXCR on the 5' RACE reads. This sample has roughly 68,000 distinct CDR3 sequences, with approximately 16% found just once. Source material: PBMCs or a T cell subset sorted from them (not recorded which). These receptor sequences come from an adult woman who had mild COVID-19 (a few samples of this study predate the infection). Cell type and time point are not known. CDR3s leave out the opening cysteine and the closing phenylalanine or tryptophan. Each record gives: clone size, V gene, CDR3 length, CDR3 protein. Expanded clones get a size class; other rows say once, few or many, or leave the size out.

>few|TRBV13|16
ASSPTGDKNPSTDTQY
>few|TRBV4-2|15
ASSQDLRLAGNNEQF
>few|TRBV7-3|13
ASSLGQGTGDTQY
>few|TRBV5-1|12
ASKTDDTNEKLF
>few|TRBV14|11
ASSQALTDTQY
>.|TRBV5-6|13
ASSLGIGSGNEQF
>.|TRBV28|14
ASSSPRGRRSYEQY
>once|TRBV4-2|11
ASSHEAGYEQY
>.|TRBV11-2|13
ASSPGGPDTGELF
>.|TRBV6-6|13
ASSRRGTTGDTQY
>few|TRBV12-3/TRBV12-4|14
ASSYPDRTNTGELF
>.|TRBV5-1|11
ASSLVGETEAF
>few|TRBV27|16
ASSPGQGVAESSYEQY
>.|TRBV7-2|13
ASSPYSSYNSPLH
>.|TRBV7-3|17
ASSLTSTGGLAITDTQY
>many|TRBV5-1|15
ASSLAFSGGSTDTQY
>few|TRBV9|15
ASSARGGRGTGNEQF
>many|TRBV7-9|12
ASTPWGSSYEQY
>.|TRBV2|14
ASRYGTGLISYEQY
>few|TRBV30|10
AWGGVPGELF
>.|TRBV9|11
ASSVGSNTEAF
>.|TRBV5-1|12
ASSEAGWNTEAF
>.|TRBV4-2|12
ASSQPGDPYEQY
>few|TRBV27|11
ASSLGGAGELF
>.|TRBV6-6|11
ASSYAEITEAF
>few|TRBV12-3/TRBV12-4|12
ASSSRDRGLEQF
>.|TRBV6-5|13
ASSYGGSADQPQH
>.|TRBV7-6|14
ASSHRTSGVYNEQF